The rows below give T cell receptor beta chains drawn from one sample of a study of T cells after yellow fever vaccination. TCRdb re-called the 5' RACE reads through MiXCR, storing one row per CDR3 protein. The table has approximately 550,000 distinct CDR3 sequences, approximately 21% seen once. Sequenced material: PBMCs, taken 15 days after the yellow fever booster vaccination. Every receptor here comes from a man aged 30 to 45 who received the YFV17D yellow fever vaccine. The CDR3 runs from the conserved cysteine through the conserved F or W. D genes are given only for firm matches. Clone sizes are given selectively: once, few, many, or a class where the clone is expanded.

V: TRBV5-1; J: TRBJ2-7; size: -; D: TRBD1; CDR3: CASSLGADRAYEQYF; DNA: TGCGCCAGCAGCTTGGGGGCGGACAGGGCCTACGAGCAGTACTTC
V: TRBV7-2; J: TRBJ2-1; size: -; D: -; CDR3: CASSPGGLGNEQFF; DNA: TGTGCCAGCAGCCCAGGGGGGCTCGGAAATGAGCAGTTCTTC
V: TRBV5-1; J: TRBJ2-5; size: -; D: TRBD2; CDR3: CASSRFSGSEETQYF; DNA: TGCGCCAGCAGCCGATTTAGCGGGAGCGAAGAGACCCAGTACTTC
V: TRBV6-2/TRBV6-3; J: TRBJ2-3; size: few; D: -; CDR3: CASRGSATDTQYF; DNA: TGTGCCAGCAGAGGTAGCGCAACAGATACGCAGTATTTT
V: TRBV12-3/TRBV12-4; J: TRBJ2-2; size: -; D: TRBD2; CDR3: CASTLEWLAGSSGELFF; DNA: TGTGCCAGCACCTTAGAGTGGCTAGCGGGATCCTCCGGGGAGCTGTTTTTT
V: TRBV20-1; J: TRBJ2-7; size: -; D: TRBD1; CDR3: CSARAGQVVREQYF; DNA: TGCAGTGCTAGGGCCGGACAGGTGGTGAGGGAGCAGTACTTC
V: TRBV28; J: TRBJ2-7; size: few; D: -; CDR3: CASSFGGPNEQYF; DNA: TGTGCCAGCAGTTTCGGGGGGCCTAACGAGCAGTACTTC
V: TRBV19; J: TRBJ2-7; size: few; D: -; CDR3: CASSIDPGATYEQYF; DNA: TGTGCCAGTAGTATAGATCCAGGGGCCACCTACGAGCAGTACTTC
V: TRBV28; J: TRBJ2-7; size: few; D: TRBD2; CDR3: CASTKLAGTYEQYF; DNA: TGTGCCAGCACTAAACTAGCGGGAACCTACGAGCAGTACTTC
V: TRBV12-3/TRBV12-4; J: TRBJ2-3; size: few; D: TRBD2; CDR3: CASSPPGTSDTDTQYF; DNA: TGTGCCAGCAGCCCTCCCGGGACTAGCGACACAGATACGCAGTATTTT
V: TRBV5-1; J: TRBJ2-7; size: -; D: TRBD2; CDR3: CASSRGLADEQYF; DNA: TGCGCCAGCAGCAGGGGACTAGCTGACGAGCAGTACTTC
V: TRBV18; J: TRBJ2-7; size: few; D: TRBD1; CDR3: CASSLPDRGYEQYF; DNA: TGTGCCAGCTCACTTCCGGACAGGGGATACGAGCAGTACTTC
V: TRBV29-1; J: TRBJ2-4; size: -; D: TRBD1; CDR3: CSVEPLTGGNIAKNIQYF; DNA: TGCAGCGTTGAACCTTTGACAGGGGGAAATATAGCCAAAAACATTCAGTACTTC
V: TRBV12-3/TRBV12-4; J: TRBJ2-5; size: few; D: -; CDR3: CASTFGETQYF; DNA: TGTGCCAGCACCTTTGGGGAGACCCAGTACTTC
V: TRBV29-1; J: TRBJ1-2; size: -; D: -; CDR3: CSVGPQGDGYTF; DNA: TGCAGCGTTGGCCCACAGGGCGATGGCTACACCTTC
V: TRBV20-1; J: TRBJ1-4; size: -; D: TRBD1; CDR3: CSARGQGAANEKLFF; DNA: TGCAGTGCTAGAGGACAGGGGGCCGCTAATGAAAAACTGTTTTTT
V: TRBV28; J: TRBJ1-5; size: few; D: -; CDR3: CASTPPFQPQHF; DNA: TGTGCCAGCACCCCCCCCTTCCAGCCCCAGCATTTT
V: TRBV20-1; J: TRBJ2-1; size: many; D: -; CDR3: CSARFGSHGNEQFF; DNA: TGCAGTGCTAGGTTCGGGAGCCATGGCAATGAGCAGTTCTTC
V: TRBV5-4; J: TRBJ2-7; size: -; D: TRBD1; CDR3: CASSLTVGQGYEQYF; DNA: TGTGCCAGCAGCCTCACGGTGGGACAGGGATACGAGCAGTACTTC
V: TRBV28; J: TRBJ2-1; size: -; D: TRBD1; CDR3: CASSFGTGFNNEQFF; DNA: TGTGCCAGCAGTTTTGGGACAGGGTTTAACAATGAGCAGTTCTTC
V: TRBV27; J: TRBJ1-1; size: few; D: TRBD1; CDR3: CASSLRGGATEAFF; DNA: TGTGCCAGCAGTTTAAGAGGGGGCGCCACTGAAGCTTTCTTT
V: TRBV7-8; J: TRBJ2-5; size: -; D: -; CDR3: CASQTRKETQYF; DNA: TGTGCCAGCCAAACCAGAAAAGAGACCCAGTACTTC
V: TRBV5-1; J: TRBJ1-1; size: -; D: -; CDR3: CASSRDSMNTEAFF; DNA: TGCGCCAGCAGCCGCGACAGTATGAACACTGAAGCTTTCTTT
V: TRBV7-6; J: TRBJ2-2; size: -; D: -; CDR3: CASSREVQGPNTGELFF; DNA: TGTGCCAGCAGCCGGGAAGTCCAGGGACCCAACACCGGGGAGCTGTTTTTT
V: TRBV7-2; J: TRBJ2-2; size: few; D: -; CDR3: CASSLGLVFTGELFF; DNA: TGTGCCAGCAGCTTAGGATTAGTGTTCACCGGGGAGCTGTTTTTT
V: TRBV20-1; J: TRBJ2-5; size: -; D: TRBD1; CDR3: CSANSGTGGVRETQYF; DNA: TGCAGTGCAAACAGCGGGACAGGGGGCGTGAGGGAGACCCAGTACTTC
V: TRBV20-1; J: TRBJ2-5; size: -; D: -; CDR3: CSARDPRQPQGTQYF; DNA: TGCAGTGCTAGAGATCCCAGGCAGCCCCAGGGGACCCAGTACTTC
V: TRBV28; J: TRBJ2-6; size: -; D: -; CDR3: CASSPPLALSGANVLTF; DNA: TGTGCCAGCAGTCCCCCTCTGGCGCTCTCTGGGGCCAACGTCCTGACTTTC
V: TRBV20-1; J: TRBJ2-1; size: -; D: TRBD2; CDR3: CSGSGSSYEQFF; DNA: TGCAGTGGTAGCGGGAGTTCGTATGAGCAGTTCTTC
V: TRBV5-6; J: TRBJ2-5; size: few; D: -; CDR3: CASRFKWGETQYF; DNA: TGTGCCAGCAGATTTAAGTGGGGCGAGACCCAGTACTTC
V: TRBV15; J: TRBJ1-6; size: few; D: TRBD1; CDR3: CATSRVLPGQGDSPLHF; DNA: TGTGCCACCAGCAGAGTGTTGCCGGGACAGGGGGATTCACCCCTCCACTTT
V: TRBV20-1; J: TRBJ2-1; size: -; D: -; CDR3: CSAPGGRNEQFF; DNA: TGCAGTGCCCCCGGCGGTAGGAATGAGCAGTTCTTC
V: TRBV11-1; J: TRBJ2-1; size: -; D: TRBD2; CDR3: CASSLNPRLASTYNEQFF; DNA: TGTGCCAGCAGCTTAAACCCCAGACTAGCGTCTACCTACAATGAGCAGTTCTTC